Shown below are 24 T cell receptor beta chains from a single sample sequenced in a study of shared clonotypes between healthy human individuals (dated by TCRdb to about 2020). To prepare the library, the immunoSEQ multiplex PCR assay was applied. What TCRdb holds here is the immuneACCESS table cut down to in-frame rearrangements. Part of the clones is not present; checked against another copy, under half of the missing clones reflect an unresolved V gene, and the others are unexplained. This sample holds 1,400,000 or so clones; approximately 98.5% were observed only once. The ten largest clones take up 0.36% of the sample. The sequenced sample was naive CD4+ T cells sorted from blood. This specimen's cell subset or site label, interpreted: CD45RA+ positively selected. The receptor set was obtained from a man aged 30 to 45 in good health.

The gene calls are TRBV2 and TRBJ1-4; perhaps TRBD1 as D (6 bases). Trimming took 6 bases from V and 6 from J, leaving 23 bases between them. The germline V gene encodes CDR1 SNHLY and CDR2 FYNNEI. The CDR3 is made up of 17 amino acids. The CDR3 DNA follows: TGTGCCAGCAGAAAAATGTCGGCTCGGGGGGCAGATGAAAAACTGTTTTTT. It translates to CASRKMSARGADEKLFF.

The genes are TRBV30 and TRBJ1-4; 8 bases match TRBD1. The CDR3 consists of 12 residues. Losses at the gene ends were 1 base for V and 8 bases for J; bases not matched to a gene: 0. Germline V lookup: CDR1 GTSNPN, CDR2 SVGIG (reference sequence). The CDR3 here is CAWSGQGEKLFF. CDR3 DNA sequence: TGTGCCTGGAGTGGACAGGGGGAAAAACTGTTTTTT.

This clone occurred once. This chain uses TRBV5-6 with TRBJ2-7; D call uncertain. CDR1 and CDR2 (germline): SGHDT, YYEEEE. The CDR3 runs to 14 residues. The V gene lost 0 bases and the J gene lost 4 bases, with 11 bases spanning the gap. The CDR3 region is CASSLGQTHYEQYF. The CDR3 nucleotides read TGTGCCAGCAGCTTGGGGCAGACCCATTACGAGCAGTACTTC.

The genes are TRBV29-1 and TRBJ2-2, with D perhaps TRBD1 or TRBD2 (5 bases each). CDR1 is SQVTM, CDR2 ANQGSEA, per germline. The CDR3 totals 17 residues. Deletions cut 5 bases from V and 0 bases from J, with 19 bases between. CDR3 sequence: CSVRGTRASPNTGELFF. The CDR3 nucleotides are TGCAGCGTTAGGGGCACGAGGGCCTCGCCGAACACCGGGGAGCTGTTTTTT.

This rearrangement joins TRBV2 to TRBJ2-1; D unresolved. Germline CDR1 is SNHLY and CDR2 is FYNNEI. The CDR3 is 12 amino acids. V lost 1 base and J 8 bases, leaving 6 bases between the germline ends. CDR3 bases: TGTGCCAGCAGTGAAGACCTTGATGAGCAGTTCTTC. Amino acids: CASSEDLDEQFF. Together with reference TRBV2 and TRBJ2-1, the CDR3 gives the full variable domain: EPEVTQTPSHQVTQMGQEVILRCVPISNHLYFYWYRQILGQKVEFLVSFYNNEISEKSEIFDDQFSVERPDGSNFTLKIRSTKLEDSAMYFCASSEDLDEQFFGPGTRLTVL.

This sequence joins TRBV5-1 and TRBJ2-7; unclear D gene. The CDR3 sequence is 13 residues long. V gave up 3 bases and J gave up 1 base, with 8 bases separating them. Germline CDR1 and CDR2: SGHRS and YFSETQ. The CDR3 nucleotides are TGCGCCAGCAGCTCTCAGGCGTCCTACGAGCAGTACTTC. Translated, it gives CASSSQASYEQYF.

The CDR3 spells CASSEGEEKGYGYTF. The DNA of the CDR3 is TGTGCCAGCAGTGAAGGAGAGGAGAAAGGCTATGGCTACACCTTC. The chain recombines TRBV6-1 with TRBJ1-2; no clear D gene. CDR3 size: 15 residues. CDR1 is MNHNS, CDR2 SASEGT, per germline. The V end was cut by 1 base, the J end by 4 bases, with 13 bases between.

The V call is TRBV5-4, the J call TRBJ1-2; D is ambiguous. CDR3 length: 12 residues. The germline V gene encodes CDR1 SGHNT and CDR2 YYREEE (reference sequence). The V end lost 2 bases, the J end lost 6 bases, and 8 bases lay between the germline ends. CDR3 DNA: TGTGCCAGCAGCTTTACCGGGAATGGCTACACCTTC. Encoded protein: CASSFTGNGYTF.

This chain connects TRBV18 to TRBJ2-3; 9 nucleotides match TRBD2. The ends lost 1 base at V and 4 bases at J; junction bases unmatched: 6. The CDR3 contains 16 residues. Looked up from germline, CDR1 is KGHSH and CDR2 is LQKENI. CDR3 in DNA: TGTGCCAGCTCACCACTCCCTAGCGGGAACCCAGATACGCAGTATTTT. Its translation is CASSPLPSGNPDTQYF.

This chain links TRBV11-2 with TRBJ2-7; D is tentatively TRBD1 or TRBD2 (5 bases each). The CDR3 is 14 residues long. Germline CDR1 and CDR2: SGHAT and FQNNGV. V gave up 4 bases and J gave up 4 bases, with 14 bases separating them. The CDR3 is CASSSGPPPYEQYF. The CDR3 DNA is TGTGCCAGCAGCTCGGGACCCCCGCCGTACGAGCAGTACTTC.

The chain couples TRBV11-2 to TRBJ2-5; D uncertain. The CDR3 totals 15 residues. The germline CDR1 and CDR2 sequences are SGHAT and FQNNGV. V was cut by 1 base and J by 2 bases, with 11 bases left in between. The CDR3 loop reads CASSLGRTLQETQYF. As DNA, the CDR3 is TGTGCCAGCAGCTTAGGCAGGACCTTACAAGAGACCCAGTACTTC.

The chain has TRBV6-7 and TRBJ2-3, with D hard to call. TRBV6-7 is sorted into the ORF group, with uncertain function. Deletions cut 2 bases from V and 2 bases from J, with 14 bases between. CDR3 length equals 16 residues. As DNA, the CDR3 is TGTGCCAGCAGTTACCTTACACCTACTTCCACAGATACGCAGTATTTT. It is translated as CASSYLTPTSTDTQYF.

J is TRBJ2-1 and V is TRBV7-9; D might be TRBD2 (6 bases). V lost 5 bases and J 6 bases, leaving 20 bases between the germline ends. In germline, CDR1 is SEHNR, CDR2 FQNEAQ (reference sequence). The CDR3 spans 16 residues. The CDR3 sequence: CASSHLRRELGNEQFF. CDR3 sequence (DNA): TGTGCCAGCAGCCACCTCCGTCGGGAGCTCGGCAATGAGCAGTTCTTC.

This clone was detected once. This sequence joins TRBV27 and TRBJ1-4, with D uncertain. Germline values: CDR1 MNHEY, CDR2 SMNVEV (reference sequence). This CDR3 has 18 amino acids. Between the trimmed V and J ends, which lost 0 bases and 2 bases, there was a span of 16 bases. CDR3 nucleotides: TGTGCCAGCAGTTTATCGCTCCCCGGGAGGGTGACTAATGAAAAACTGTTTTTT. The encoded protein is CASSLSLPGRVTNEKLFF.

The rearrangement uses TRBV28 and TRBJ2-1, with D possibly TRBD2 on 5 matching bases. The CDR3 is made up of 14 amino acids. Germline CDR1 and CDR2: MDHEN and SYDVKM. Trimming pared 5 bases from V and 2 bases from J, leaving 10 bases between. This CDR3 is CASSEADTYNEQFF. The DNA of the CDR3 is TGTGCCAGCAGTGAAGCGGATACCTACAATGAGCAGTTCTTC. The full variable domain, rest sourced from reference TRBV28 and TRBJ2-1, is DVKVTQSSRYLVKRTGEKVFLECVQDMDHENMFWYRQDPGLGLRLIYFSYDVKMKEKGDIPEGYSVSREKKERFSLILESASTNQTSMYLCASSEADTYNEQFFGPGTRLTVL.

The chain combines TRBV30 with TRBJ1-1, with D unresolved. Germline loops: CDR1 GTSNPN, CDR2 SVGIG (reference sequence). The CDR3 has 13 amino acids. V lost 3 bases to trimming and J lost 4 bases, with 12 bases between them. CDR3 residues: CAWSDTEGTEAFF. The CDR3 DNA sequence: TGTGCCTGGAGCGACACGGAGGGCACTGAAGCTTTCTTT.

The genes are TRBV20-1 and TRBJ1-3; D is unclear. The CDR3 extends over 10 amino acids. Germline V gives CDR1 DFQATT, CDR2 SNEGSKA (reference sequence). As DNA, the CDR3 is TGCAGCTTTCAGGGAAACACCATATATTTT. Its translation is CSFQGNTIYF.

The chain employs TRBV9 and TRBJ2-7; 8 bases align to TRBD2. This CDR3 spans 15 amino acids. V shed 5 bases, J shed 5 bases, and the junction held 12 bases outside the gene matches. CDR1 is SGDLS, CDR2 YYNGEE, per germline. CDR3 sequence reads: CASSVTGTRSNEQYF. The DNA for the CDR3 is TGTGCCAGCAGTGTCACCGGGACTAGGAGTAACGAGCAGTACTTC.

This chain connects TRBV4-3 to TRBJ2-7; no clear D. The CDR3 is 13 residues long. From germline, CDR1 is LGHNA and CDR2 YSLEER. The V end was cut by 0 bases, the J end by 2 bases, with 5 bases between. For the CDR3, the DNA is TGCGCCAGCAGCCAAGAAACCGCCTACGAGCAGTACTTC. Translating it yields CASSQETAYEQYF.

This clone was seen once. The DNA of the CDR3 is TGTGCCAGCAGTTTTAGACTAGCGGGTCCGCCTTCCTACGAGCAGTACTTC. It codes for CASSFRLAGPPSYEQYF. This chain links TRBV28 with TRBJ2-7; 10 positions agree with TRBD2. V gave up 3 bases and J gave up 1 base; unmatched junction bases: 9. CDR1 and CDR2 (germline): MDHEN, SYDVKM. This CDR3 has 17 amino acids.

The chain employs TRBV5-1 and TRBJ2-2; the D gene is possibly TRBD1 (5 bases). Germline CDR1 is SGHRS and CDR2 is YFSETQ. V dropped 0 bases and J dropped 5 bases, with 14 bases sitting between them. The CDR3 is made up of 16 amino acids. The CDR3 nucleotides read TGCGCCAGCAGCTTGGTCGTAGGGGAAGGGACCGGGGAGCTGTTTTTT. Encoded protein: CASSLVVGEGTGELFF.

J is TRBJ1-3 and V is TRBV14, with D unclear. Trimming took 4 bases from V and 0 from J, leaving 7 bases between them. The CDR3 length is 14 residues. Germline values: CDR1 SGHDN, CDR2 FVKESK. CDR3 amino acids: CASSLGRSGNTIYF. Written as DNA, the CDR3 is TGTGCCAGCAGCCTAGGGCGCTCTGGAAACACCATATATTTT.

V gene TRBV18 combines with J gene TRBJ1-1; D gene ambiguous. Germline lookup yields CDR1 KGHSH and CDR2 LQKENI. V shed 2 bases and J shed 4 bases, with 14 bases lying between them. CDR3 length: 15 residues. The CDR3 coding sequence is TGTGCCAGCTCACCATCTGTCCTTCATGGCACTGAAGCTTTCTTT. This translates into CASSPSVLHGTEAFF.

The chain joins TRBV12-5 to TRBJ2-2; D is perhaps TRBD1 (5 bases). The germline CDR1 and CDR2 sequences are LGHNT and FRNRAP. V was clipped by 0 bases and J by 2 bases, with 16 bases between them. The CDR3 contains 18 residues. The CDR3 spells CASGLVPTDRGNTGELFF. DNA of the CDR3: TGTGCTAGTGGTTTGGTCCCAACAGACAGAGGCAACACCGGGGAGCTGTTTTTT.